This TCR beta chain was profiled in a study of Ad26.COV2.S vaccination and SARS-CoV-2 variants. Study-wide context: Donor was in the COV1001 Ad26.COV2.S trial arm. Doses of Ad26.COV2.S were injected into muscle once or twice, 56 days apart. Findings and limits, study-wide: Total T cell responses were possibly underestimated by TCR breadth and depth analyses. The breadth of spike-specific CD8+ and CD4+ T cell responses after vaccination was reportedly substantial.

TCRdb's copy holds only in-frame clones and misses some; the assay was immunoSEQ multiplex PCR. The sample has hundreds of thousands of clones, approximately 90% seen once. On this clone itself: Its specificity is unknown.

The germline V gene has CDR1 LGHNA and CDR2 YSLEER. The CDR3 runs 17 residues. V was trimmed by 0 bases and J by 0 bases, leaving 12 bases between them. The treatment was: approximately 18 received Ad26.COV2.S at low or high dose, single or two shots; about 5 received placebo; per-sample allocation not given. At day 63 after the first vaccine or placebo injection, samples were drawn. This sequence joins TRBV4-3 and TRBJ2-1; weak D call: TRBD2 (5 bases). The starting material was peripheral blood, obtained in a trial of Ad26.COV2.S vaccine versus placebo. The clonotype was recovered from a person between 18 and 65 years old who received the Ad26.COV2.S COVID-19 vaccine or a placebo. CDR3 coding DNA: TGCGCCAGCAGCCAAGACCGTGGACTTAGCTCCTACAATGAGCAGTTCTTC. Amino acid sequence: CASSQDRGLSSYNEQFF.